The 20 T cell receptor beta chains reported below all come from one sample, sequenced in a study of TIL therapy for anti-PD-1-resistant metastatic lung cancer (dated by TCRdb to the early 2020s). According to the study, the label for this sample's time point signals: pre-treatment sample, taken before nivolumab and TIL therapy. The immunoSEQ v3 hsTCRB kit was used to amplify TCR beta CDR3 regions from genomic DNA through bias-controlled multiplex PCR. The table comes from immuneACCESS by way of TCRdb, which keeps in-frame sequences with V and J called. Part of the clones is missing from these tables; in studies checked, under half for an unresolved V gene and the rest for unknown reasons. The sample table shows 57,000 or so clones, and over 75% are seen once. Just over 2.5% of the sample lies in the top ten. The sequenced sample was blood, obtained at baseline. These receptors originate from a person aged 25 to 85 with non-small cell lung cancer.

DNA of the CDR3: TGTGCCAGCAGTTTTGAGCGAGACTACGAGCAGTACTTC. Amino acid sequence: CASSFERDYEQYF. This chain links TRBV12-3 or TRBV12-4 with TRBJ2-7, with no clear D. With 3 bases removed from V and 3 bases from J, the gap between germline ends came to 9 bases. The CDR3 length is 13 residues.

The chain employs TRBV4-1 and TRBJ2-5, with TRBD2 identical over 8 bases. V was clipped by 3 bases and J by 5 bases; unmatched bases: 14. This CDR3 contains 17 residues. Germline V gene sequence: CDR1 MGHRA, CDR2 YSYEKL. The CDR3 protein is CASSQERLAGTAETQYF. In DNA form, the CDR3 reads TGCGCCAGCAGCCAGGAACGGCTAGCGGGTACCGCGGAGACCCAGTACTTC.

The chain uses TRBV5-1 and TRBJ2-7, with TRBD1 identical over 9 bases. The V gene end was trimmed by 4 bases and the J gene end by 3 bases; junction bases not matched to a gene: 5. The CDR3 runs to 14 residues. From germline, CDR1 is SGHRS and CDR2 YFSETQ. DNA of the CDR3: TGCGCCAGCAGCCCGGGACAGGGAGGCTACGAGCAGTACTTC. Protein: CASSPGQGGYEQYF.

This clone was seen more than once but under ten times. This chain joins TRBV6-5 and TRBJ2-7; tentatively, D is TRBD2 (5 bases). V lost 10 bases to trimming and J lost 3 bases, with 10 bases between them. Germline V CDR1 and CDR2: MNHEY, SVGAGI. The CDR3 has 11 amino acids. The CDR3 protein is CATARVYEQYF. Here the CDR3 DNA reads TGTGCCACGGCGAGGGTCTACGAGCAGTACTTC.

DNA of the CDR3: TGCAGCGTAGGGACAGCCATGAACACTGAAGCTTTCTTT. Translation gives CSVGTAMNTEAFF. The V gene is TRBV29-1, the J gene TRBJ1-1; 7 bases fit TRBD1. The CDR3 covers 13 residues. Germline CDR1 and CDR2: SQVTM and ANQGSEA. Losses at the gene ends were 6 bases for V and 0 bases for J; bases not matched to a gene: 4.

This rearrangement joins TRBV15 to TRBJ2-7, with 7 bases identical to TRBD2. CDR3 length: 15 amino acids. Per germline, CDR1 LNHNV and CDR2 YYDKDF (reference sequence). Losses at the gene ends were 0 bases for V and 2 bases for J; bases not matched to a gene: 4. CDR3 protein: CATSRDPGGPYEQYF. The CDR3, as DNA: TGTGCCACCAGCAGAGATCCGGGGGGACCCTACGAGCAGTACTTC.

This clone has more than one count but fewer than ten. The chain recombines TRBV29-1 with TRBJ1-1; possibly TRBD1 for D (5 bases). The ends were cut back, 4 bases at V and 7 bases at J, with 13 bases in the middle. Germline CDR1 is SQVTM and CDR2 is ANQGSEA. The CDR3 loop spans 12 amino acids. CDR3: CSVARAQGEAFF. The CDR3 bases are TGCAGCGTTGCTAGAGCTCAGGGTGAAGCTTTCTTT.

V and J are TRBV12-3 or TRBV12-4 and TRBJ1-2, with D maybe TRBD1 (6 bases). The CDR3 has 13 residues. Trimming left V 3 bases short and J 3 bases short, with 8 bases between. CDR3 DNA: TGTGCCAGCAGTTTTCGACAGGACTATGGCTACACCTTC. It translates to CASSFRQDYGYTF.

The chain links TRBV7-3 to TRBJ2-1, with TRBD1 identical over 9 bases. The CDR3 has 17 residues. V dropped 2 bases and J dropped 7; count of bases not matched to a gene: 12. Germline assignment: CDR1 SGHTA and CDR2 FQGTGA. The CDR3 reads CASSLRPRTGEWNEQFF. The CDR3 DNA sequence: TGTGCCAGCAGCTTACGCCCCCGGACAGGGGAATGGAATGAGCAGTTCTTC.

V is TRBV18 and J is TRBJ2-5; TRBD2 matches 9 bases. Germline CDR1 and CDR2: KGHSH and LQKENI. V lost 2 bases, J lost 1 base, and 8 bases stayed unmatched. The CDR3 consists of 17 residues. The CDR3 region has the DNA TGTGCCAGCTCACCAGCGGGGGGGACGAATTCCCAAGAGACCCAGTACTTC. This translates into CASSPAGGTNSQETQYF. The complete variable domain, with remaining parts taken from reference TRBV18 and TRBJ2-5, reads NAGVMQNPRHLVRRRGQEARLRCSPMKGHSHVYWYRQLPEEGLKFMVYLQKENIIDESGMPKERFSAEFPKEGPSILRIQQVVRGDSAAYFCASSPAGGTNSQETQYFGPGTRLLVL.

This chain connects TRBV7-2 to TRBJ1-1; no clear D. V was shortened by 4 bases and J by 1 base, with 7 bases between the two germline ends. Per germline, CDR1 SGHTA and CDR2 FQGNSA. The CDR3 has 13 residues. CDR3 in DNA: TGTGCCAGCAGCTCCCGGGGGAACACTGAAGCTTTCTTT. This gives the protein CASSSRGNTEAFF.

The chain recombines TRBV27 with TRBJ2-7, with 11 positions matching TRBD2. After removal of 4 bases from V and 0 bases from J, the junction contained 8 bases not matched to a gene. CDR3 length: 17 amino acids. From germline, CDR1 is MNHEY and CDR2 SMNVEV (reference sequence). In DNA form, the CDR3 reads TGTGCCAGCAGTTCGGAAGAGGGACTAGCGGCCTCCTACGAGCAGTACTTC. This sequence encodes CASSSEEGLAASYEQYF.

This clone was detected a few times. This chain uses TRBV19 with TRBJ2-2; D is perhaps TRBD2 (6 bases). Germline V CDR1 and CDR2: LNHDA, SQIVND (reference sequence). Trimming shortened V by 10 bases and J by 7 bases, and 19 bases separated the two germline ends. This CDR3 is built from 14 residues. CDR3 sequence reads: CATREPRRVGELFF. The CDR3 region has the DNA TGTGCCACGCGGGAACCTCGAAGGGTCGGGGAGCTGTTTTTT. The full variable domain, in which reference TRBV19 and TRBJ2-2 provide the parts outside the CDR3, is DGGITQSPKYLFRKEGQNVTLSCEQNLNHDAMYWYRQDPGQGLRLIYYSQIVNDFQKGDIAEGYSVSREKKESFPLTVTSAQKNPTAFYLCATREPRRVGELFFGEGSRLTVL.

The V and J genes are TRBV5-1 and TRBJ2-1; 13 nucleotides match TRBD2. V lost 3 bases to trimming and J lost 7 bases; unmatched junction nucleotides: 22. Germline V gives CDR1 SGHRS, CDR2 YFSETQ. The CDR3 runs to 21 residues. The CDR3 reads CASSYPGQGMAATSGRNEQFF. The CDR3 DNA sequence: TGCGCCAGCAGCTACCCGGGACAGGGTATGGCTGCGACTAGCGGGAGGAATGAGCAGTTCTTC.

V gene TRBV10-3 combines with J gene TRBJ1-5; a weak D match, TRBD1 (6 bases). The CDR3 contains 13 residues. Deletions cut 0 bases from V and 6 bases from J, with 6 bases between. Germline V gene lookup returns CDR1 ENHRY and CDR2 SYGVKD. Written as DNA, the CDR3 is TGTGCCATCAGTGAGTCGACAGGTCAGCCCCAGCATTTT. Translated, it gives CAISESTGQPQHF.

The rearrangement links TRBV9 to TRBJ2-1; 9 bases fit TRBD2. There are 15 residues in the CDR3. V lost 3 bases to trimming and J lost 5 bases; unmatched junction nucleotides: 6. Germline CDR1 reads SGDLS; CDR2 reads YYNGEE. Here the CDR3 reads CASSEEAGGNNEQFF. In DNA form, the CDR3 reads TGTGCCAGCAGCGAGGAAGCGGGGGGAAACAATGAGCAGTTCTTC. Using reference TRBV9 and TRBJ2-1 for the parts outside the CDR3, the full variable domain is DSGVTQTPKHLITATGQRVTLRCSPRSGDLSVYWYQQSLDQGLQFLIQYYNGEERAKGNILERFSAQQFPDLHSELNLSSLELGDSALYFCASSEEAGGNNEQFFGPGTRLTVL.

The V gene is TRBV7-3, the J gene TRBJ1-5; 10 nucleotides align to TRBD1. The CDR3 spans 20 residues. The germline V gene encodes CDR1 SGHTA and CDR2 FQGTGA. J was trimmed by 4 bases and V by 0 bases; bases with no gene match: 15. DNA of the CDR3: TGTGCCAGCAGCTTAACTCAGAGGGACAGGGGTGGTAAGGGAAATCAGCCCCAGCATTTT. This gives the protein CASSLTQRDRGGKGNQPQHF.

The chain has TRBV5-1 and TRBJ2-5; no reliable D call. The CDR3 is made up of 14 amino acids. Germline CDR1 SGHRS, CDR2 YFSETQ. V lost 0 bases, J lost 1 base, and 7 bases lay in between. CDR3 in amino acids: CASSLVGSQETQYF. The CDR3 DNA reads as TGCGCCAGCAGCTTGGTCGGCAGCCAAGAGACCCAGTACTTC.

The table lists this clone with a few counts. The genes are TRBV28 and TRBJ1-1, with D possibly TRBD1 on 6 matching bases. CDR3 length: 14 amino acids. V was pared by 3 bases and J by 2 bases, with 10 bases between. CDR1 and CDR2 from the germline V gene are MDHEN and SYDVKM. The CDR3 DNA reads TGTGCCAGCAGTTTCTCAGGGGTAAACACTGAAGCTTTCTTT. Translation gives CASSFSGVNTEAFF.

The chain combines TRBV28 with TRBJ1-2; 7 bases line up with TRBD1. V lost 5 bases to trimming and J lost 3 bases; unmatched junction nucleotides: 12. The CDR3 runs to 16 residues. Germline V lookup: CDR1 MDHEN, CDR2 SYDVKM. CDR3 in amino acids: CASSPWGGGGDYGYTF. The CDR3 bases are TGTGCCAGCAGTCCCTGGGGCGGAGGGGGCGACTATGGCTACACCTTC.